Only a few counts were recorded for the clone carrying this T cell receptor beta chain. The V and J ends lost 3 bases and 6 bases, in that order; junction bases with no gene match: 12. Germline CDR1 MGHRA, CDR2 YSYEKL. CDR3 length equals 16 residues. These data originate in a study of blood T cells in healthy people across ages. A J-beta primer mix and a sample-barcoded 5' primer were used in a second PCR of about 6 to 12 cycles. TCRdb re-derived calls from the 5' RACE reads in MiXCR, one entry per CDR3 protein. The repertoire has roughly 2 million distinct CDR3 sequences, about 50% of them found once; the top ten carry less than 2.5%.

The chain employs TRBV4-1 and TRBJ2-7, with TRBD2 identical over 9 bases. The origin of this receptor is a middle-aged woman in good health. What was sequenced was blood. CDR3 region: CASSQTLAGYGREQYF. In DNA form, the CDR3 reads TGCGCCAGCAGCCAGACCCTAGCGGGATATGGACGCGAGCAGTACTTC.